This TCR beta chain was recorded in a study of CD8 T cells in Susac syndrome. cDNA came from 0.5 to 1 ug RNA primed by random hexamers. From the immunoSEQ multiplex PCR reads, TCRdb called clonotypes with MiXCR, one entry per CDR3 protein. The sample has tens of thousands of distinct CDR3 sequences; about 93% are singletons. With 3 bases clipped from V and 3 bases from J, the junction kept 15 bases outside the gene matches. CDR3 length equals 17 residues. Germline V gives CDR1 DFQATT, CDR2 SNEGSKA (reference sequence). The chain combines TRBV20-1 with TRBJ2-7, with 9 bases lining up with TRBD2. The sample comprised CD8+ T cells from PBMCs. This receptor was taken from a human donor with Susac syndrome. Here the CDR3 reads CSASDPYSGSPVYEQYF. The CDR3 DNA reads TGCAGTGCTAGTGACCCTTATAGCGGGAGTCCCGTCTACGAGCAGTACTTC.